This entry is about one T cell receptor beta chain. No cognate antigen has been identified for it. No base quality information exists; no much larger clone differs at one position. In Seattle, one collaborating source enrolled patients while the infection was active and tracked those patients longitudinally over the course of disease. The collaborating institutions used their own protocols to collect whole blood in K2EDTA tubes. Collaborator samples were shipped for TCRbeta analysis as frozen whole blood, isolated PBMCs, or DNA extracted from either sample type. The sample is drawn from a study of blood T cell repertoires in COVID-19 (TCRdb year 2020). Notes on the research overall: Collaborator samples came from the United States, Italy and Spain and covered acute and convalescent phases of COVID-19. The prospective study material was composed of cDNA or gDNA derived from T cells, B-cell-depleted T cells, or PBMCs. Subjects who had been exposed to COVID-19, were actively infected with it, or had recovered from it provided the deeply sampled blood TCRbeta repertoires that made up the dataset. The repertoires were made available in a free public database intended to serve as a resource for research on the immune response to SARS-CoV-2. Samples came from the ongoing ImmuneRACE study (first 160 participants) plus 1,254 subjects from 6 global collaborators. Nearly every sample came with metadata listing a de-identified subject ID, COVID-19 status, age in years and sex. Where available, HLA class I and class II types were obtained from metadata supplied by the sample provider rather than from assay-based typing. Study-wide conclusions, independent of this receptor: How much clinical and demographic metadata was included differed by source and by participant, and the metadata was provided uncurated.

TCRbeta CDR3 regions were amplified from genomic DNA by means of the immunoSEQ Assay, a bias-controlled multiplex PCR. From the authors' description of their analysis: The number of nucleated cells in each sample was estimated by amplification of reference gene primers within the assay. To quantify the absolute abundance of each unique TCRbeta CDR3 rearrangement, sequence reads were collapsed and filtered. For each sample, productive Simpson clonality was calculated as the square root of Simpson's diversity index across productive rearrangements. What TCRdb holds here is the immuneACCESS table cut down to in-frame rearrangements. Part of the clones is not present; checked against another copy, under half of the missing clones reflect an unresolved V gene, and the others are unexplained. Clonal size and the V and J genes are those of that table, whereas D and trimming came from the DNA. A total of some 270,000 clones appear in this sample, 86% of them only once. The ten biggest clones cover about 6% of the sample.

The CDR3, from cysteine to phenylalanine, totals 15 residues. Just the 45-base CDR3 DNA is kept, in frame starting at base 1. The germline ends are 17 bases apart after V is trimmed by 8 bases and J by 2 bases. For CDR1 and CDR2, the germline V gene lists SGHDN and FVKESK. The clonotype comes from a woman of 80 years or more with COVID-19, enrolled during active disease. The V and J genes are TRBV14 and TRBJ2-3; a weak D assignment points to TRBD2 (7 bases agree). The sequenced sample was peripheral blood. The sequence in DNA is TGTGCCAGCTCATCGCGGGGGCCTGCCACAGATACGCAGTATTTT. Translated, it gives CASSSRGPATDTQYF.